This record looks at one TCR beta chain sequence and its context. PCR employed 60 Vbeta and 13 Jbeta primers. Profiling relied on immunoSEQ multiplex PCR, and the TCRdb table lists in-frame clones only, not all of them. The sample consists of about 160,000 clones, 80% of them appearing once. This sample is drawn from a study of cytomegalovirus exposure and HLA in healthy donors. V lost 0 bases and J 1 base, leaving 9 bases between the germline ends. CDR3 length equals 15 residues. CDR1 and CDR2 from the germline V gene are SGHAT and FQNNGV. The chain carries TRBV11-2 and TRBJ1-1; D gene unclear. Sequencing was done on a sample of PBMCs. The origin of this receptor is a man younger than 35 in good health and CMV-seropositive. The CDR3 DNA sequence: TGTGCCAGCAGCTTAGATGTCGTCGGGAACACTGAAGCTTTCTTT. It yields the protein CASSLDVVGNTEAFF.